These T cell receptor beta chains were read from a single sample in a study of T cell responses to AZD1222 COVID-19 vaccine. Assay: immunoSEQ multiplex PCR; the TCRdb copy retains only in-frame clones and omits some. The table records 170,000 or so clones, about 86% of them present only once. Material: peripheral blood, obtained 28 days after the second AZD1222 dose. The receptor set was obtained from an adult who received the AZD1222 COVID-19 vaccine. Both conserved end residues are part of each CDR3. Each record gives: clone size, J gene, V gene, D gene, CDR3 DNA, CDR3 protein. A D gene is named only where the DNA matches it firmly. Size values are once, few and many counts, or a class for expanded clones, and some rows have none.

>NA|TRBJ2-7|TRBV30|TRBD2
TGTGCCTGGAGTGTACCGGGACTAGCGGGGGGTGGGGTCTACGAGCAGTACTTC
CAWSVPGLAGGGVYEQYF
>NA|TRBJ2-3|TRBV19|NA
TGTGCCAGTAGTAGAGGATCAGGCTCCACAGATACGCAGTATTTT
CASSRGSGSTDTQYF
>once|TRBJ2-5|TRBV7-9|NA
TGTGCCAGCAGCTTAAACAGGGAGATACAAGAGACCCAGTACTTC
CASSLNREIQETQYF
>NA|TRBJ2-3|TRBV7-2|NA
TGTGCCAGCAGCCCGGCACGGGGGTACGATACGCAGTATTTT
CASSPARGYDTQYF
>few|TRBJ1-1|TRBV13|NA
TGTGCCAGCAGCTTAGGCTCGGCAGGGACGAGCACTGAAGCTTTCTTT
CASSLGSAGTSTEAFF
>NA|TRBJ2-5|TRBV4-3|NA
TGCGCCAGCAGCCAAGGGGGGAACGGGGAGACCCAGTACTTC
CASSQGGNGETQYF
>few|TRBJ2-1|TRBV6-1|TRBD1
TGTGCCAGCAGTGACGCAGGGGGAGCACAATCCTACAATGAGCAGTTCTTC
CASSDAGGAQSYNEQFF
>NA|TRBJ1-5|TRBV19|NA
TGTGCCAGTAAAGAAGGTCCGGACAGAGTCCATCAGCCCCAGCATTTT
CASKEGPDRVHQPQHF
>few|TRBJ1-4|TRBV6-5|NA
TGTGCCAGCAGTCTTCCGGGACGGGAAAAACTGTTTTTT
CASSLPGREKLFF
>NA|TRBJ1-3|TRBV6-5|NA
TGTGCCAGCAGGCCAACAGTAGACTCTGGAAACACCATATATTTT
CASRPTVDSGNTIYF
>NA|TRBJ2-1|TRBV12-3/TRBV12-4|NA
TGTGCCAGCAGGCCGGACAGCAATGAGCAGTTCTTC
CASRPDSNEQFF
>NA|TRBJ2-6|TRBV3-1/TRBV3-2|NA
TGTGCCAGCAGCCAACACAGGGAGCCTGGGGCCAACGTCCTGACTTTC
CASSQHREPGANVLTF
>NA|TRBJ1-6|TRBV18|TRBD1
TGTGCCAGCTCACCAACGAGGGACAGAACACCCCTCCACTTT
CASSPTRDRTPLHF
>NA|TRBJ1-6|TRBV6-1|NA
TGTGCCAGCAGTGAACCACAGGGAACGGGGAATTCACCCCTCCACTTT
CASSEPQGTGNSPLHF
>NA|TRBJ2-7|TRBV6-5|NA
TGTGCCAGCAGTTACAACACGGGGGACGAGCAGTACTTC
CASSYNTGDEQYF
>NA|TRBJ2-3|TRBV18|TRBD2
TGTGCCAGCTCCCTAGCGGGGGGGAGCACAGATACGCAGTATTTT
CASSLAGGSTDTQYF
>NA|TRBJ2-5|TRBV19|TRBD2
TGTGCCAGCGGGACTAGCGGGGGAGGGACCCAGTACTTC
CASGTSGGGTQYF
>NA|TRBJ2-5|TRBV5-1|TRBD1
TGCGCCAGCAGCTTGGGGCCCCAGGGGGCAGAGACCCAGTACTTC
CASSLGPQGAETQYF
>NA|TRBJ1-3|TRBV7-8|NA
TGTGCCAGCAGCTCCAGCGGCTCGGGCTCTGGAAACACCATATATTTT
CASSSSGSGSGNTIYF
>NA|TRBJ2-5|TRBV28|NA
TGTGCCAGCAGTTTATCGGTAGGGACACCACACGGGACCCAGTACTTC
CASSLSVGTPHGTQYF
>few|TRBJ2-6|TRBV7-8|NA
TGTGCCAGCAGCTGGGCGACAGTCTCTGGGGCCAACGTCCTGACTTTC
CASSWATVSGANVLTF
>NA|TRBJ2-1|TRBV5-1|NA
TGCGCCAGCAGCGCTTACCGGGACATTAACAATGAGCAGTTCTTC
CASSAYRDINNEQFF
>NA|TRBJ1-1|TRBV5-1|NA
TGCGCCAGCAGCTCACGCCGTGAGAACCAAGCTTTCTTT
CASSSRRENQAFF
>NA|TRBJ1-5|TRBV7-9|NA
TGTGCCAGCAGCCCTGGCCTGAACAGGCCCCAGCATTTT
CASSPGLNRPQHF
>NA|TRBJ2-3|TRBV7-8|TRBD2
TGTGCCAGCAGCTTAGGTCGCGGGGGGACGGTAGATACGCAGTATTTT
CASSLGRGGTVDTQYF
>NA|TRBJ1-3|TRBV5-4|NA
TGTGCCAGCAGCTTGGGCGGAAGCTCTGGAAACACCATATATTTT
CASSLGGSSGNTIYF
>NA|TRBJ2-5|TRBV3-1/TRBV3-2|TRBD2
TGTGCCAGCTATGGTCGGGAGGGACGGGAGACCCAGTACTTC
CASYGREGRETQYF
>NA|TRBJ1-3|TRBV15|NA
TGTGCCACCAGCAGATCGACTGACAGCTCTGGAAACACCATATATTTT
CATSRSTDSSGNTIYF
>NA|TRBJ2-7|TRBV7-3|NA
TGTGCCAGCAGCTCCGGACAGAGCTACGAGCAGTACTTC
CASSSGQSYEQYF
>few|TRBJ1-5|TRBV6-2/TRBV6-3|NA
TGTGCCAGCAGTGACGGAGGGGCAAATCAGCCCCAGCATTTT
CASSDGGANQPQHF
>NA|TRBJ1-1|TRBV5-4|NA
TGTGCCAGCAGTTCCGACAGCAACACTGAAGCTTTCTTT
CASSSDSNTEAFF
>NA|TRBJ1-5|TRBV6-2/TRBV6-3|TRBD1
TGTGCCAGCAGTTACTTGGCCGGGACAGGGAATCAGCCCCAGCATTTT
CASSYLAGTGNQPQHF
>NA|TRBJ1-3|TRBV5-5|TRBD1
TGTGCCAGCAGCCTCGACAGGGGGCAAATACCCACTACTGGAAACACCATATATTTT
CASSLDRGQIPTTGNTIYF
>NA|TRBJ1-5|TRBV7-2|NA
TGTGCCAGCAGCTTGTCAGGGGCCGGAATCAATCAGCCCCAGCATTTT
CASSLSGAGINQPQHF
>NA|TRBJ2-2|TRBV6-5|NA
TGTGCCAGCAGTTACCGCCCCACCGGGGAGCTGTTTTTT
CASSYRPTGELFF
>NA|TRBJ2-7|TRBV5-4|NA
TGTGCCAGCAGCTTCAGGGGAACCTACGAGCAGTACTTC
CASSFRGTYEQYF
>NA|TRBJ2-2|TRBV19|NA
TGTGCCAGTAGGGAGGAGGGGGAACTGCGGGAGCTGTTTTTT
CASREEGELRELFF
>NA|TRBJ1-1|TRBV19|NA
TGTGCCAGTAGTATTGGTCAGGCACGTTGGGCTTTCTTT
CASSIGQARWAFF
>NA|TRBJ2-7|TRBV7-9|TRBD2
TGTGCCAGCAGCCTAGCTCGGCGGGGGGGCCGCACCTACGAGCAGTACTTC
CASSLARRGGRTYEQYF
>once|TRBJ1-2|TRBV6-2/TRBV6-3|TRBD1
TGTGCCAGCAGTTCCGGACAGGCGTATGGCTACACCTTC
CASSSGQAYGYTF
>NA|TRBJ2-3|TRBV5-6|TRBD2
TGTGCCAGCAGCTTTCTAGCGGTCTCAGATACGCAGTATTTT
CASSFLAVSDTQYF
>NA|TRBJ2-1|TRBV19|NA
TGTGCCAGTAGTATAGACGCCGGGCTCGGAATCTCCTACAATGAGCAGTTCTTC
CASSIDAGLGISYNEQFF
>NA|TRBJ1-6|TRBV5-4|TRBD1
TGTGCCAGCAGCTCCGGGACAGTGAATTCACCCCTCCACTTT
CASSSGTVNSPLHF
>once|TRBJ2-1|TRBV7-3|TRBD2
TGTGCCAGCAGCATTAGCGGGGGGAACAATGAGCAGTTCTTC
CASSISGGNNEQFF
>NA|TRBJ1-1|TRBV6-5|NA
TGTGCCAGCACCCAGTCGGGGGGCTTTAATGAAGCTTTCTTT
CASTQSGGFNEAFF
>NA|TRBJ2-1|TRBV13|NA
TGTGCCAGCAGCTTAATCAGGGGCAAGGGCTCCTACAATGAGCAGTTCTTC
CASSLIRGKGSYNEQFF
>NA|TRBJ2-3|TRBV20-1|NA
TGCAGTGCTAGTCCCCCCATCACAGATACGCAGTATTTT
CSASPPITDTQYF
>NA|TRBJ1-4|TRBV5-1|TRBD1
TGCGCCAGCGGAGGGACAGGGTTAGGGGAAAAACTGTTTTTT
CASGGTGLGEKLFF
>NA|TRBJ1-3|TRBV4-1|NA
TGCGCCAGCAGCCAAGAGGCGGGGGGGTTGCAGATCTCTGGAAACACCATATATTTT
CASSQEAGGLQISGNTIYF
>NA|TRBJ2-7|TRBV30|NA
TGTGCCTGGAGTAGGGGACTTGATACCTACGAGCAGTACTTC
CAWSRGLDTYEQYF
>NA|TRBJ1-1|TRBV27|NA
TGTGCCAGCAGTTTAAAGGACAGCAGCACTGAAGCTTTCTTT
CASSLKDSSTEAFF
>NA|TRBJ1-3|TRBV5-1|TRBD1
TGCGCCAGCAGCTTGGGGGACAGATCATCTGGAAACACCATATATTTT
CASSLGDRSSGNTIYF